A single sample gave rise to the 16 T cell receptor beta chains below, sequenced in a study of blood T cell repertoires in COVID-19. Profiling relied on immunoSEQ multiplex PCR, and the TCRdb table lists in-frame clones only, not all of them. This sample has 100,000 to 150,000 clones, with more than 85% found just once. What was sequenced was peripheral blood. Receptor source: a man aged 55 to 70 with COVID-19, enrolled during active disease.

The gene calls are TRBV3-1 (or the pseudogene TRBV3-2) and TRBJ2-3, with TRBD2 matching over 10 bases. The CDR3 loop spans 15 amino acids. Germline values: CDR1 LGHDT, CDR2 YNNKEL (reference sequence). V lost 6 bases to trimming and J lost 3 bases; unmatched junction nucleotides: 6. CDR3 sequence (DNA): TGTGCCAGCAGTCTCACTAGCGGGGATACAGATACGCAGTATTTT. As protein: CASSLTSGDTDTQYF.

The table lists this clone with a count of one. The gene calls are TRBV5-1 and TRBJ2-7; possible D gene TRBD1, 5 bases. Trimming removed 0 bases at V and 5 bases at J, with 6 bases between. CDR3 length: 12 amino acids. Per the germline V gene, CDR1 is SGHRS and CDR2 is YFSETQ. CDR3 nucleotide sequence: TGCGCCAGCAGCTTGGACAGGAACGAGCAGTACTTC. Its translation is CASSLDRNEQYF.

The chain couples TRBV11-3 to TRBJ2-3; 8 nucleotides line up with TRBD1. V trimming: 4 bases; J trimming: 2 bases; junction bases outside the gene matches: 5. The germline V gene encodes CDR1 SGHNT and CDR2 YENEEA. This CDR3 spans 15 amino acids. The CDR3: CASSSGQAITDTQYF. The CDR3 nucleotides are TGTGCCAGCAGCTCGGGACAGGCGATCACAGATACGCAGTATTTT.

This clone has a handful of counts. CDR3 sequence reads: CASSPRVASDTQYF. Written as DNA, the CDR3 is TGTGCCAGCAGCCCAAGAGTCGCGTCAGATACGCAGTATTTT. The rearrangement uses TRBV4-2 and TRBJ2-3, with D hard to call. Trimming left V 4 bases short and J 4 bases short, with 12 bases between. Germline V CDR1 and CDR2: LGHNA, YNFKEQ. CDR3 length: 14 residues.

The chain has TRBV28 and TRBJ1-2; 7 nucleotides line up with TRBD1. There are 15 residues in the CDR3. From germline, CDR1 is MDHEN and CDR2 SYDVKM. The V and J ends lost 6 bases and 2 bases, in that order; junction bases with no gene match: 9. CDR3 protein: CASSSEGAHNYGYTF. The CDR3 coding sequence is TGTGCCAGCAGCTCCGAGGGGGCCCACAACTATGGCTACACCTTC.

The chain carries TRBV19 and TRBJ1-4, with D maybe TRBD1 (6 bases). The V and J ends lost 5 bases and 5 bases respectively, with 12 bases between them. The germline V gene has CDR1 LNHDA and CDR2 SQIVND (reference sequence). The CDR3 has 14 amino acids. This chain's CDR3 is CASSVQGPNEKLFF. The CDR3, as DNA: TGTGCCAGTAGTGTACAGGGCCCCAATGAAAAACTGTTTTTT.

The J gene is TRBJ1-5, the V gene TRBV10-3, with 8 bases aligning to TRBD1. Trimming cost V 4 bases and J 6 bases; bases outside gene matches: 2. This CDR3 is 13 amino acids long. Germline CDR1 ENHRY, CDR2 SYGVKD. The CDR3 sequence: CAISGDRGQPQHF. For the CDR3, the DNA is TGTGCCATCAGTGGCGACAGGGGTCAGCCCCAGCATTTT.

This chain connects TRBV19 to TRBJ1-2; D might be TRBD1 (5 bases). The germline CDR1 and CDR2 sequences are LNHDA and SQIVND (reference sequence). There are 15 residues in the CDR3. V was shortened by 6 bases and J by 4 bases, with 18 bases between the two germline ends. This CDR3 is CASSPTVRVGYGYTF. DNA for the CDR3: TGTGCCAGTAGCCCGACAGTTAGAGTGGGCTATGGCTACACCTTC.

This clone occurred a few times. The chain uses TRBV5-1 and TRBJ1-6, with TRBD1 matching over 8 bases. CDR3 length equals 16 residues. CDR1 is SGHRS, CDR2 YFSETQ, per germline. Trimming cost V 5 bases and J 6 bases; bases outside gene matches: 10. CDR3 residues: CASSPTGGTPNSPLHF. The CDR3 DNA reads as TGCGCCAGCAGTCCCACAGGGGGGACGCCTAATTCACCCCTCCACTTT.

The CDR3: CASSEQTGVTTEAFF. The CDR3 DNA is TGTGCCAGCAGTGAGCAGACAGGGGTGACCACTGAAGCTTTCTTT. This chain links TRBV2 with TRBJ1-1, with 8 bases aligning to TRBD1. The CDR3 consists of 15 residues. Losses at the gene ends were 3 bases for V and 4 bases for J; bases not matched to a gene: 7. Per the germline V gene, CDR1 is SNHLY and CDR2 is FYNNEI.

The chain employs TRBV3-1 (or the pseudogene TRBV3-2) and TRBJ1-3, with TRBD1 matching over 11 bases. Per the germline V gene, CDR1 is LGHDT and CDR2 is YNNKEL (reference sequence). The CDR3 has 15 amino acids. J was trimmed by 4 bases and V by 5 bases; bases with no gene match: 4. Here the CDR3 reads CASSGTGGAGNTIYF. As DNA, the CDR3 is TGTGCCAGCAGCGGGACAGGGGGAGCCGGAAACACCATATATTTT.

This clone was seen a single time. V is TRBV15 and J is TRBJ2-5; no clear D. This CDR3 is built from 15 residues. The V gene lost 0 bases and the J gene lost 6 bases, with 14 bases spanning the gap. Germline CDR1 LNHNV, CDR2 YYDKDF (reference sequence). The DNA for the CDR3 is TGTGCCACCAGCAGAGATCAATACAATATGAAGACCCAGTACTTC. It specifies CATSRDQYNMKTQYF.

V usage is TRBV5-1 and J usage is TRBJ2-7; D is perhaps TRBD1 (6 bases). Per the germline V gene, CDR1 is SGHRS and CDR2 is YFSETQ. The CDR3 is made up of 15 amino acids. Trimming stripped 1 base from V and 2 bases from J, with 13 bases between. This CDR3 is CASSLSQGMPYEQYF. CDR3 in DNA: TGCGCCAGCAGCTTGTCTCAGGGGATGCCCTACGAGCAGTACTTC.

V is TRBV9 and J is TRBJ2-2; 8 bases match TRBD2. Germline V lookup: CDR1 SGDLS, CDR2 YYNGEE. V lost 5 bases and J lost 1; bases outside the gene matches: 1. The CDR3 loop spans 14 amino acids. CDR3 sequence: CASSTSGNTGELFF. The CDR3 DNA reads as TGTGCCAGCAGTACTAGCGGGAACACCGGGGAGCTGTTTTTT.

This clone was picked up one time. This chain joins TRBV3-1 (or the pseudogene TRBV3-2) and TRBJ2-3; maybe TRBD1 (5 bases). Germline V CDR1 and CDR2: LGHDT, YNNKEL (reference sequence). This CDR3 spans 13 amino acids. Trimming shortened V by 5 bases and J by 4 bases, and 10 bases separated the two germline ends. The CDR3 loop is CASSAPGPDTQYF. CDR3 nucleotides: TGTGCCAGCAGCGCACCAGGGCCAGATACGCAGTATTTT.

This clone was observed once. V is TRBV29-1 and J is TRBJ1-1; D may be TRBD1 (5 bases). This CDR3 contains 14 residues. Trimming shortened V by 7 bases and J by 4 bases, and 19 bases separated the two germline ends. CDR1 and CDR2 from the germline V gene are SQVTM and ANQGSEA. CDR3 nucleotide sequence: TGCAGCGCCTCGGGGGAGACGACGGTCACTGAAGCTTTCTTT. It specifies CSASGETTVTEAFF.